The rows below give T cell receptor beta chains drawn from one sample of a study of post-analysis software for immune sequencing data. One entry per CDR3 protein, called by TCRdb with MiXCR from the PCR reads. This sample has 650,000 to 850,000 distinct CDR3 sequences, with about 50% found just once. The source material was blood. These TCRs come from a girl aged 5 to 17 with multiple sclerosis. Both conserved end residues are part of each CDR3. The D gene is left open where the match is weak. The size of a clone is reported for some rows only, either as once, few or many, or as a class for expanded clones.

j_call: TRBJ2-4; v_call: TRBV3-1; d_call: -; clone_size: -; cdr3_aa: CASSRDGGSKNIQYF; cdr3_nt: TGTGCCAGCAGCAGGGACGGTGGTAGCAAAAACATTCAGTACTTC
j_call: TRBJ2-1; v_call: TRBV5-1; d_call: TRBD2; clone_size: once; cdr3_aa: CASSPGTSGRNSYNEQFF; cdr3_nt: TGCGCCAGCAGCCCCGGGACTAGCGGGAGGAACTCCTACAATGAGCAGTTCTTC
j_call: TRBJ2-1; v_call: TRBV20-1; d_call: TRBD2; clone_size: few; cdr3_aa: CSARDMGGNEQFF; cdr3_nt: TGCAGTGCTAGGGACATGGGGGGGAATGAGCAGTTCTTC
j_call: TRBJ2-3; v_call: TRBV9; d_call: TRBD1; clone_size: -; cdr3_aa: CASSVGQGAFTDTQYF; cdr3_nt: TGTGCCAGCAGCGTAGGGCAGGGGGCTTTCACAGATACGCAGTATTTT
j_call: TRBJ2-5; v_call: TRBV20-1; d_call: TRBD2; clone_size: -; cdr3_aa: CSASLPGRGETQYF; cdr3_nt: TGCAGTGCTAGTTTGCCCGGGAGGGGAGAGACCCAGTACTTC
j_call: TRBJ2-7; v_call: TRBV7-9; d_call: -; clone_size: -; cdr3_aa: CASSLVLRPYEQYF; cdr3_nt: TGTGCCAGCAGCTTAGTCTTAAGGCCTTACGAGCAGTACTTC
j_call: TRBJ1-5; v_call: TRBV6-6; d_call: -; clone_size: -; cdr3_aa: CASSYSGTNSNQPQHF; cdr3_nt: TGTGCCAGCAGTTACTCGGGAACAAATAGCAATCAGCCCCAGCATTTT
j_call: TRBJ2-7; v_call: TRBV20-1; d_call: TRBD1; clone_size: -; cdr3_aa: CSAGEGQGASYEQYF; cdr3_nt: TGCAGTGCTGGAGAGGGACAGGGGGCCTCCTACGAGCAGTACTTC
j_call: TRBJ2-3; v_call: TRBV20-1; d_call: -; clone_size: few; cdr3_aa: CSARRDTNTDTQYF; cdr3_nt: TGCAGTGCGAGGAGGGACACCAACACAGATACGCAGTATTTT
j_call: TRBJ2-5; v_call: TRBV3-1; d_call: -; clone_size: -; cdr3_aa: CASSLGPAGETQYF; cdr3_nt: TGTGCCAGCAGCCTCGGACCAGCTGGGGAGACCCAGTACTTC
j_call: TRBJ2-7; v_call: TRBV10-3; d_call: TRBD1; clone_size: -; cdr3_aa: CAISESSGGPLYEQYF; cdr3_nt: TGTGCCATCAGTGAGTCCTCAGGGGGCCCTCTCTACGAGCAGTACTTC
j_call: TRBJ1-5; v_call: TRBV20-1; d_call: -; clone_size: -; cdr3_aa: CSGGARDQPQHF; cdr3_nt: TGCAGTGGAGGCGCCCGAGATCAGCCCCAGCATTTT
j_call: TRBJ2-5; v_call: TRBV15; d_call: -; clone_size: -; cdr3_aa: CATSRDRLRGAQETQYF; cdr3_nt: TGTGCCACCAGCAGAGATCGGCTTCGGGGGGCTCAGGAGACCCAGTACTTC
j_call: TRBJ2-5; v_call: TRBV4-1; d_call: -; clone_size: -; cdr3_aa: CASMGGSYQEAQYF; cdr3_nt: TGCGCCAGCATGGGGGGATCGTACCAAGAGGCCCAGTACTTC
j_call: TRBJ2-3; v_call: TRBV20-1; d_call: TRBD2; clone_size: -; cdr3_aa: CSARPASGGDQDTQYF; cdr3_nt: TGCAGTGCTAGACCCGCTAGCGGGGGGGATCAGGATACGCAGTATTTT
j_call: TRBJ2-3; v_call: TRBV20-1; d_call: TRBD2; clone_size: -; cdr3_aa: CSANPSGSRTDTRYF; cdr3_nt: TGCAGTGCTAACCCTAGCGGGAGTCGAACAGATACGCGGTATTTT
j_call: TRBJ1-2; v_call: TRBV12-3/TRBV12-4; d_call: -; clone_size: few; cdr3_aa: CASSTMSNLYGYTF; cdr3_nt: TGTGCCAGCAGTACGATGTCGAACCTTTATGGCTACACCTTC
j_call: TRBJ2-5; v_call: TRBV5-6; d_call: -; clone_size: -; cdr3_aa: CASSRRRIQETQYF; cdr3_nt: TGTGCCAGCAGCCGTCGCAGGATTCAAGAGACCCAGTACTTC
j_call: TRBJ2-3; v_call: TRBV5-1; d_call: -; clone_size: few; cdr3_aa: CASSLEGERVSDTQYF; cdr3_nt: TGCGCCAGCAGCTTGGAGGGGGAGCGGGTGTCAGATACGCAGTATTTT
j_call: TRBJ2-5; v_call: TRBV28; d_call: -; clone_size: -; cdr3_aa: CASSLGRLKEQYF; cdr3_nt: TGTGCCAGCAGTTTAGGCAGGCTTAAGGAGCAGTACTTC
j_call: TRBJ2-3; v_call: TRBV7-3; d_call: TRBD2; clone_size: -; cdr3_aa: CASSLRPPRLAEGWGDTQYF; cdr3_nt: TGTGCCAGCAGCTTAAGGCCCCCCCGACTAGCGGAAGGCTGGGGAGATACGCAGTATTTT
j_call: TRBJ2-1; v_call: TRBV10-3; d_call: TRBD2; clone_size: few; cdr3_aa: CAITGTSQYDEQFF; cdr3_nt: TGTGCCATCACCGGGACTAGCCAATATGATGAGCAGTTCTTC
j_call: TRBJ1-2; v_call: TRBV7-2; d_call: -; clone_size: -; cdr3_aa: CASTEGPFNYGYTF; cdr3_nt: TGTGCCAGCACCGAGGGACCCTTTAACTATGGCTACACCTTC
j_call: TRBJ2-1; v_call: TRBV7-9; d_call: -; clone_size: -; cdr3_aa: CASSLGSSFNEQFF; cdr3_nt: TGTGCCAGCAGCTTAGGATCTAGCTTCAATGAGCAGTTCTTC
j_call: TRBJ2-5; v_call: TRBV5-1; d_call: TRBD2; clone_size: many; cdr3_aa: CASSLAGGETQYF; cdr3_nt: TGTGCCAGCAGCTTAGCGGGGGGAGAGACCCAGTACTTC
j_call: TRBJ2-5; v_call: TRBV25-1; d_call: TRBD2; clone_size: -; cdr3_aa: CASSGAEGSSGAQYF; cdr3_nt: TGTGCCAGCAGTGGGGCAGAGGGATCAAGCGGGGCCCAGTACTTC
j_call: TRBJ2-5; v_call: TRBV7-2; d_call: TRBD2; clone_size: -; cdr3_aa: CASSPGTSGSAQYF; cdr3_nt: TGTGCCAGCAGCCCCGGGACTAGCGGGAGCGCCCAGTACTTC
j_call: TRBJ2-1; v_call: TRBV12-3/TRBV12-4; d_call: -; clone_size: -; cdr3_aa: CASSSPRGRLSYNEQFF; cdr3_nt: TGTGCCAGCAGTTCCCCCCGCGGCCGACTCTCCTACAATGAGCAGTTCTTC
j_call: TRBJ1-5; v_call: TRBV7-6; d_call: -; clone_size: few; cdr3_aa: CASSSGTAEAQHF; cdr3_nt: TGTGCCAGCAGCTCCGGGACCGCCGAAGCCCAGCATTTT
j_call: TRBJ2-1; v_call: TRBV29-1; d_call: -; clone_size: -; cdr3_aa: CSVVSVTLNRNEQFF; cdr3_nt: TGCAGCGTTGTAAGTGTTACCCTCAACCGCAATGAGCAGTTCTTC
j_call: TRBJ2-7; v_call: TRBV12-3/TRBV12-4; d_call: TRBD2; clone_size: few; cdr3_aa: CASSLGASGNYEQYF; cdr3_nt: TGTGCCAGCAGTTTAGGTGCTAGCGGGAACTACGAGCAGTACTTC
j_call: TRBJ2-7; v_call: TRBV6-4; d_call: TRBD2; clone_size: few; cdr3_aa: CASSDLAGGGDEQYF; cdr3_nt: TGTGCCAGCAGTGACCTAGCGGGGGGCGGGGATGAGCAGTACTTC
j_call: TRBJ2-1; v_call: TRBV5-1; d_call: TRBD2; clone_size: few; cdr3_aa: CASSFYRLAGVSYNEQFF; cdr3_nt: TGCGCCAGCAGCTTCTATAGACTAGCGGGAGTATCCTACAATGAGCAGTTCTTC
j_call: TRBJ2-1; v_call: TRBV5-1; d_call: -; clone_size: -; cdr3_aa: CASSLEARGNNEQFF; cdr3_nt: TGCGCCAGCAGCTTGGAAGCCCGAGGTAACAATGAGCAGTTCTTC
j_call: TRBJ1-4; v_call: TRBV24-1; d_call: -; clone_size: -; cdr3_aa: CATKTGTENEKLFF; cdr3_nt: TGTGCCACCAAAACCGGGACGGAAAATGAAAAACTGTTTTTT
j_call: TRBJ2-5; v_call: TRBV5-5; d_call: -; clone_size: once; cdr3_aa: CASSLAVTQYF; cdr3_nt: TGTGCCAGCAGCTTGGCTGTGACCCAGTACTTC
j_call: TRBJ1-1; v_call: TRBV7-9; d_call: -; clone_size: -; cdr3_aa: CASSFSSWGHTEAFF; cdr3_nt: TGTGCCAGCAGCTTTTCGTCGTGGGGGCACACTGAAGCTTTCTTT
j_call: TRBJ2-3; v_call: TRBV12-3/TRBV12-4; d_call: -; clone_size: -; cdr3_aa: CASSRNTRVLTDTEYF; cdr3_nt: TGTGCCAGCAGTCGCAACACCAGGGTTTTAACAGATACGGAATATTTT
j_call: TRBJ2-1; v_call: TRBV7-2; d_call: TRBD2; clone_size: once; cdr3_aa: CASSLVGLAGGLAYNEQFF; cdr3_nt: TGTGCCAGCAGCTTAGTCGGACTAGCGGGAGGGTTAGCCTACAATGAGCAGTTCTTC
j_call: TRBJ1-2; v_call: TRBV3-1; d_call: TRBD1; clone_size: -; cdr3_aa: CASSHWDRENGYTF; cdr3_nt: TGTGCCAGCAGCCACTGGGACAGAGAGAATGGCTACACCTTC
j_call: TRBJ2-1; v_call: TRBV10-3; d_call: -; clone_size: few; cdr3_aa: CAIREEGGAYNEQFF; cdr3_nt: TGTGCCATCAGAGAGGAGGGGGGGGCATACAATGAGCAGTTCTTC
j_call: TRBJ2-7; v_call: TRBV6-1; d_call: TRBD1; clone_size: -; cdr3_aa: CASIQGRFYEQYF; cdr3_nt: TGTGCCAGCATACAGGGGCGATTCTACGAGCAGTACTTC
j_call: TRBJ1-1; v_call: TRBV5-1; d_call: TRBD1; clone_size: -; cdr3_aa: CASSPATGRNTEAFF; cdr3_nt: TGCGCCAGCAGTCCCGCGACAGGGAGGAACACTGAAGCTTTCTTT
j_call: TRBJ2-1; v_call: TRBV5-1; d_call: -; clone_size: -; cdr3_aa: CASSLVGGPAYNEQFF; cdr3_nt: TGCGCCAGCAGCTTAGTGGGGGGGCCCGCCTACAATGAGCAGTTCTTC
j_call: TRBJ1-5; v_call: TRBV20-1; d_call: -; clone_size: -; cdr3_aa: CSATKDLGTIQQPQHF; cdr3_nt: TGCAGTGCCACAAAAGATTTGGGGACCATCCAGCAGCCCCAGCATTTT
j_call: TRBJ2-5; v_call: TRBV29-1; d_call: TRBD2; clone_size: -; cdr3_aa: CSGRRLGLAGGSETQYF; cdr3_nt: TGCAGCGGGCGAAGACTCGGACTAGCGGGGGGCTCAGAGACCCAGTACTTC
j_call: TRBJ2-1; v_call: TRBV25-1; d_call: TRBD2; clone_size: few; cdr3_aa: CASSGFGGRARDEQFF; cdr3_nt: TGTGCCAGCAGTGGTTTCGGCGGGAGGGCCCGGGATGAGCAGTTCTTC
j_call: TRBJ2-3; v_call: TRBV29-1; d_call: -; clone_size: few; cdr3_aa: CSVEGRDDTQYF; cdr3_nt: TGCAGCGTTGAAGGCAGGGATGATACGCAGTATTTT
j_call: TRBJ2-1; v_call: TRBV20-1; d_call: TRBD2; clone_size: -; cdr3_aa: CSARDQQAGTGTRGHEQFF; cdr3_nt: TGCAGTGCTAGAGATCAGCAAGCGGGGACCGGGACTAGAGGCCATGAGCAGTTCTTC
j_call: TRBJ2-5; v_call: TRBV5-1; d_call: TRBD2; clone_size: -; cdr3_aa: CASSLAWLAGSETQYF; cdr3_nt: TGCGCCAGCAGCTTGGCCTGGCTAGCGGGGAGCGAGACCCAGTACTTC
j_call: TRBJ2-3; v_call: TRBV27; d_call: TRBD1; clone_size: -; cdr3_aa: CASSGRQGPVNTDTQYF; cdr3_nt: TGTGCCAGCAGTGGACGACAGGGGCCCGTCAACACAGATACGCAGTATTTT
j_call: TRBJ2-1; v_call: TRBV29-1; d_call: TRBD2; clone_size: -; cdr3_aa: CSVEARLARNEQFF; cdr3_nt: TGCAGCGTTGAAGCCCGACTAGCGCGCAATGAGCAGTTCTTC